The 2 T cell receptor beta chains below come from one sample, sequenced in a study of identical twins. One entry per CDR3 protein results from TCRdb running MiXCR on the 5' RACE reads. The table lists some 760,000 distinct CDR3 sequences, about 18% of them singletons. The data also belong to a second study, concerning T cells expressing NK-cell markers.

The specimen was PBMCs. These receptors all stem from a woman aged 18-29 years in good health.

This clonotype was seen more than once but under ten times. The rearrangement uses TRBV5-1 and TRBJ2-1; tentatively, D is TRBD2 (7 bases). With 2 bases removed from V and 13 bases from J, the gap between germline ends came to 13 bases. This CDR3 has 12 amino acids. Germline CDR1 SGHRS, CDR2 YFSETQ. The CDR3 spells CASSFAGAHQFF. In nucleotides, the CDR3 is TGCGCCAGCAGCTTCGCGGGGGCCCATCAGTTCTTC.

A few counts support this clonotype. The rearrangement links TRBV6-1 to TRBJ2-7, with no clear D. The CDR3 consists of 13 residues. Trimming left V 4 bases short and J 0 bases short, with 7 bases between. Germline V gene data show CDR1 as MNHNS and CDR2 as SASEGT. For the CDR3, the DNA is TGTGCCAGCAGTGTTCTAAGCTCCTACGAGCAGTACTTC. Translation: CASSVLSSYEQYF.